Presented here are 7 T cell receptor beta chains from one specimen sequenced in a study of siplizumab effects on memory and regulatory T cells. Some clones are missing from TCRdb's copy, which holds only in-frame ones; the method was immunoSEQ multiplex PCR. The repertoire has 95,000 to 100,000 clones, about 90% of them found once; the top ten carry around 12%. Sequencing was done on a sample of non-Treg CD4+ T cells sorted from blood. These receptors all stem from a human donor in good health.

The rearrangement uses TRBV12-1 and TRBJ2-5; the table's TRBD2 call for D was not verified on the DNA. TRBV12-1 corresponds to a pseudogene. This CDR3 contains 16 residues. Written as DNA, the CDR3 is TGTGCCAGCAGCCCCAGCGGGCGGGGTGGCCAAGAGACCCAGTACTTC. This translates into CASSPSGRGGQETQYF.

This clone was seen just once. Here the CDR3 reads CATCPGPPENEQFF. CDR3 DNA sequence: TGTGCCACCTGTCCGGGACCCCCGGAGAATGAGCAGTTCTTC. The chain joins TRBV21-1 to TRBJ2-1. TRBV21-1 is a recognized pseudogene. This CDR3 is 14 amino acids long.

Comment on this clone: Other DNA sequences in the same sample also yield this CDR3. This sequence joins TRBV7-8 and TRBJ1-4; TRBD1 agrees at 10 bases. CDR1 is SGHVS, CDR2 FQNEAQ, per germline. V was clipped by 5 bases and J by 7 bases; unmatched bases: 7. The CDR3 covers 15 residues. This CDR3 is CASSAAGTGAEKLFF. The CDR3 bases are TGTGCCAGCAGCGCCGCCGGGACAGGGGCTGAAAAACTGTTTTTT.

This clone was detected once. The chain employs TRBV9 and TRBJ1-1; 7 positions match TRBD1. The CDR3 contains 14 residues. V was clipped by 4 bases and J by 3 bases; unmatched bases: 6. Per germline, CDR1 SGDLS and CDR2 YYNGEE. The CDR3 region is CASSTHRGDTEAFF. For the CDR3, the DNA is TGTGCCAGCAGCACTCACAGGGGCGACACTGAAGCTTTCTTT.

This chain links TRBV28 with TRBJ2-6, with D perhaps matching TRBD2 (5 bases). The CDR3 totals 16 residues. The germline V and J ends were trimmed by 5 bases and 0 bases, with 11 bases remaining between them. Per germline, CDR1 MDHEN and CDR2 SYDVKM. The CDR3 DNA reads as TGTGCCAGCAGTCGTCTAGGACTCTCTGGGGCCAACGTCCTGACTTTC. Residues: CASSRLGLSGANVLTF. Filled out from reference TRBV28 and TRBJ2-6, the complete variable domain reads DVKVTQSSRYLVKRTGEKVFLECVQDMDHENMFWYRQDPGLGLRLIYFSYDVKMKEKGDIPEGYSVSREKKERFSLILESASTNQTSMYLCASSRLGLSGANVLTFGAGSRLTVL.

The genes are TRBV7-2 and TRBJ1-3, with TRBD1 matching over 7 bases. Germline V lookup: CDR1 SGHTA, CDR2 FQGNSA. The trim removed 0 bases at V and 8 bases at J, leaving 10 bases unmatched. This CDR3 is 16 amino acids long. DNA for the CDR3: TGTGCCAGCAGCTTAGCGCGGGCAGGGGGTATGGACACCATATATTTT. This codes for CASSLARAGGMDTIYF.

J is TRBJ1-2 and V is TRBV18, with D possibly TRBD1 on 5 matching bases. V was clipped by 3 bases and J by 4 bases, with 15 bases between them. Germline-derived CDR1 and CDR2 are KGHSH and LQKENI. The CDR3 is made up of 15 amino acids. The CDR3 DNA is TGTGCCAGCTCACCCGGGGCTCAGGATAGCTATGGCTACACCTTC. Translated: CASSPGAQDSYGYTF.